The subject of this entry is one T cell receptor (beta chain). This clonotype showed up just a few times. The specificity of this receptor is unknown. No base quality information exists; no much larger clone differs at one position. Taken with the paper, the label for time point translates to: newly diagnosed GD, antithyroid drugs for less than 3 months. RNA was extracted from PBMCs in TRIzol for both TCR sequencing and RNA sequencing. The diagnosis of Graves' disease was made according to American Thyroid Association guidelines. The patients came from an endocrinology department in Xi'an, China. Each patient gave roughly 10 milliliters of peripheral blood, collected in an EDTA anticoagulant tube. Ficoll Paque Plus density gradient separation was used to isolate PBMCs, and no further T cell sorting was performed. An Agilent 2100 Bioanalyzer and agarose gel were used to check RNA quality, while a NanoDrop 2000 measured RNA concentration.

Library preparation used multiplex PCR. This sample was sequenced with an Illumina HiSeq 4000. TCR beta libraries were built with iRepertoire HTBI primers and Arm-PCR amplification of CDR3 regions. Before sequencing, the PCR products went through gel purification. The study's own analysis went as follows. A total of some 60 TRBV and some 13 TRBJ segments were identified across samples and were used for gene usage analysis of CDR3 amino acid clonotypes. Filtered high-quality paired reads were merged into contigs using COPE and FqMerger. Contigs were aligned with BLAST to IMGT TRBV, TRBD and TRBJ reference genes, and CDR3 was defined per IMGT. Clonotypes above 0.1% frequency were classified as highly expanded clones. Shannon entropy was used to measure repertoire diversity, and the Gini coefficient was used to measure V-J evenness. A clonotype was considered public if more than one individual shared it. The public reads were reprocessed in TCRdb via fastp at Q25 and MiXCR, keeping in-frame beta chains. Rows are unified per CDR3 protein, each entry keeping the most common DNA and genes. The V and J calls come from TCRdb's annotation, not from the publication. The sample records around 450,000 distinct CDR3 sequences, approximately 15% of which are singletons. The ten largest clones represent about 7.8% of the sample.

The data were taken from a study of regulatory T cells in long-lasting Graves disease (dated by TCRdb to the early 2020s). Background for the entire study: Newly diagnosed Graves' disease patients had taken antithyroid drugs for less than 3 months. Persistent Graves' disease patients were compared with newly diagnosed Graves' disease patients by peripheral blood TCR sequencing and RNA sequencing. The study was conducted in China and was registered as a clinical trial. A total of about 35 samples underwent TCR sequencing, from roughly 13 patients with persistent Graves' disease and 20 or so patients with newly diagnosed Graves' disease. The study at large found these results: A larger number of public clonotypes was shared among persistent patients (about 2,700) than among newly diagnosed patients (approximately 930). Sequencing and analysis were limited to the TCR beta chain. Compared with newly diagnosed patients, persistent Graves' disease patients had lower TCR Shannon entropy and fewer highly expanded clones, which suggests clonal expansion. Because the primary lesion, thyroid tissue, could not be accessed, the study looked at peripheral blood alone. The authors acknowledged the small sample size as a limitation that may reduce accuracy. Persistent disease showed preferential use of TRBV28, TRBJ1-2 and TRBJ2-5, whereas newly diagnosed disease favored TRBV20-1 and TRBJ2-1.

Trimming costs V 2 bases and J 8 bases, and their ends lie 16 bases apart. CDR1 and CDR2, per the germline V gene, are SGDLS and YYNGEE. Taken from cysteine to phenylalanine, the CDR3 has 14 residues. Just the 42-base CDR3 DNA is kept, in frame starting at base 1. These data were likewise used in another study, on T cells in Graves' hyperthyroidism and ophthalmopathy. The second investigation adds: Stable Graves' hyperthyroidism was defined as no progression to ophthalmopathy during 18 months of follow-up. Hyperthyroidism patients were aged 18 to 65 years and newly diagnosed, with disease duration of less than 2 months. Any patient with an uncontrolled infection, another autoimmune disease, pregnancy or lactation was excluded. Diagnoses were based on clinical symptoms, serum thyroxine and TRAb, thyroid ultrasound and orbital computed tomography. The first round of RT-PCR for the TCR CDR3 was performed with the HTBI primer set and the Qiagen OneStep RT-PCR kit. Most expanded thyroid clonotypes (frequency above 0.001) were also detected in blood, a finding suggesting that blood repertoires may reflect thyroid immune responses. A model built on a 13 V-J signature distinguished ophthalmopathy from stable hyperthyroidism, reaching around 88% sensitivity and under 84% specificity in cross-validation and 80%/75% in testing. During validation, the model predicted progression to ophthalmopathy a median of about 6.3 months ahead of onset, with roughly 65% sensitivity and less than 85% specificity. TCR V-J signatures able to tell the groups apart were searched for in a discovery cohort of some 97 patients, of whom 43 had Graves' ophthalmopathy and around 57 had stable Graves' hyperthyroidism. An independent validation cohort of fewer than 20 hyperthyroidism patients and 17 patients who later progressed to ophthalmopathy tested prospective prediction of ophthalmopathy. The 95 to 100 discovery patients were randomly divided into training and test sets at a 7:3 ratio. The study also compared thyroid tissue and blood T-cell repertoires from about six Graves' hyperthyroidism patients. After sampling, hyperthyroidism patients received methimazole starting at 30 mg daily, and ophthalmopathy patients received high-dose intravenous methylprednisolone. Libraries were constructed in a second round of multiplex PCR, after which size selection and purification were performed. The libraries were sequenced on an Illumina HiSeq2000 using paired-end 100 bp reads. SOAPnuke was used to process the raw data, throwing out any read that contained adapters or uncalled bases, had a mean Phred below 15, or lacked an exact constant-primer or identifier match. COPE v1.2.5 was used to merge high-quality paired reads, and clonotypes were defined as unique nucleotide sequences. MiTCR v1.1 was used to align clonotypes to the IMGT TRBV, TRBD and TRBJ reference segments. The analysis was restricted to V-J combinations with a frequency above 0.0001, which together covered over 99% of the repertoires. A TCS score was defined as the ratio of F50 (clonal expansion) to E x V (chaos), with BLOSUM62-based TCRdist applied between CDR3 peptides within each V-J. Welch's t-statistics and random forest reduced approximately 520 V-J features to under 15, which were used in a naive Bayes classifier (R e1071). No statistical method was used to fix the sample size in advance, and group allocation was not hidden from the investigators. The paper describes TCR Vbeta CDR3 sequencing of about 140 peripheral blood samples, made up of fewer than 50 ophthalmopathy patients, roughly 75 hyperthyroidism patients and about 17 progressor patients.

The material sequenced was peripheral blood mononuclear cells (PBMCs), taken at new diagnosis, from a patient treated with antithyroid drugs. This receptor was taken from a woman in her thirties or forties with Graves disease. Donor details come from another sample of the same person, matched by shared clones. The V gene is TRBV9 and the J gene is TRBJ1-1; TRBD1 is a weak D gene call, 5 bases matching. The DNA reads as follows: TGTGCCAGCAGCGTTGGATGGGGGACGGGGGAAGCTTTCTTT. This yields the protein CASSVGWGTGEAFF.